The 30 T cell receptor beta chains given below trace back to one sample, sequenced in a study of CD8+CD57+ T cells in acquired aplastic anemia. Patients who underwent sequencing had shown CD8+CD57+ cell expansion by flow cytometry. The TCR beta profiling, which covered VDJ combination and CDR3 sequence, was carried out using genomic DNA as the template. One entry per CDR3 protein results from TCRdb running MiXCR on the reads. The data hold roughly 170,000 distinct CDR3 sequences, with about 44% observed a single time. The sample was sorted CD4+, CD8+, or CD8+CD57+ T cells (not recorded which) from PBMCs. The receptors come from a human donor with aplastic anemia.

This clonotype showed up many times. V and J are TRBV25-1 and TRBJ2-1; 8 bases match TRBD2. Per germline, CDR1 MGHDK and CDR2 SYGVNS. The CDR3 totals 16 residues. Trimming cost V 6 bases and J 7 bases; bases outside gene matches: 14. CDR3 in amino acids: CASSPTAGGAGNEQFF. The CDR3 coding sequence is TGTGCCAGCAGCCCGACCGCCGGGGGGGCAGGTAATGAGCAGTTCTTC.

The V gene is TRBV3-1, the J gene TRBJ2-7, with 8 bases fitting TRBD1. V lost 3 bases and J lost 7; bases outside the gene matches: 11. This CDR3 is built from 15 residues. Germline values: CDR1 LGHDT, CDR2 YNNKEL (reference sequence). CDR3 DNA: TGTGCCAGCAGCCATCGGGGACAGGTTATTAGGGAGCAGTACTTC. Its translation is CASSHRGQVIREQYF.

This clonotype has a handful of counts. The chain carries TRBV29-1 and TRBJ2-7, with 7 positions matching TRBD2. Germline assignment: CDR1 SQVTM and CDR2 ANQGSEA. CDR3 length equals 13 residues. Trimming at V came to 7 bases and at J to 6 bases, leaving 12 bases not matched to a gene. The CDR3 nucleotides are TGCAGCGCCAGACGGGGGGTTGAAGGCGAGCAGTACTTC. This encodes CSARRGVEGEQYF.

This clonotype was counted many times. The chain is built from TRBV5-8 and TRBJ1-5; D gene uncertain. CDR1 and CDR2 (germline): SGHTS, YDEGEE. The CDR3 loop spans 15 amino acids. V shed 0 bases and J shed 0 bases, with 7 bases lying between them. The CDR3 loop reads CASSLESYSNQPQHF. The CDR3 region has the DNA TGTGCCAGCAGCTTGGAGAGTTATAGCAATCAGCCCCAGCATTTT.

This chain uses TRBV15 with TRBJ2-1, with a tentative D call TRBD2 (6 bases). The CDR3 has 15 residues. Germline lookup yields CDR1 LNHNV and CDR2 YYDKDF (reference sequence). Trimming left V 5 bases short and J 3 bases short, with 14 bases between. The CDR3 DNA reads as TGTGCCACCAGCCCACGGGACTCCGGCTACAATGAGCAGTTCTTC. As protein: CATSPRDSGYNEQFF.

This clonotype was recorded a few times. This rearrangement joins TRBV5-1 to TRBJ1-2; a possible D gene is TRBD1 (6 bases). The CDR3 has 12 amino acids. The ends were cut back, 4 bases at V and 5 bases at J, with 9 bases in the middle. The germline V gene has CDR1 SGHRS and CDR2 YFSETQ. The CDR3 DNA reads TGCGCCAGCAGCGGGACACAATATGGCTACACCTTC. This gives the protein CASSGTQYGYTF.

This clonotype has a count of ten or more. The rearrangement uses TRBV2 and TRBJ1-1; possibly TRBD1 for D (6 bases). V was pared by 5 bases and J by 1 base, with 20 bases between. This CDR3 is 17 amino acids long. Germline V gene lookup returns CDR1 SNHLY and CDR2 FYNNEI. CDR3 coding DNA: TGTGCCAGCAGTCCCGGCCCCAGGGGCCCCAAGAACACTGAAGCTTTCTTT. Translation: CASSPGPRGPKNTEAFF. The full variable domain, rest sourced from reference TRBV2 and TRBJ1-1, is EPEVTQTPSHQVTQMGQEVILRCVPISNHLYFYWYRQILGQKVEFLVSFYNNEISEKSEIFDDQFSVERPDGSNFTLKIRSTKLEDSAMYFCASSPGPRGPKNTEAFFGQGTRLTVV.

There are many counts of this clonotype. V is TRBV5-1 and J is TRBJ1-5; D is uncertain. Trimming pared 3 bases from V and 9 bases from J, leaving 4 bases between. The germline V gene has CDR1 SGHRS and CDR2 YFSETQ. The CDR3 sequence is 10 residues long. The DNA of the CDR3 is TGCGCCAGCAGCTGGTGGCCCCAGCATTTT. Translated: CASSWWPQHF.

This clonotype has ten or more counts. The chain joins TRBV5-1 to TRBJ2-3; no reliable D call. Deletions cut 0 bases from V and 6 bases from J, with 11 bases between. The CDR3 runs 14 residues. CDR1 and CDR2 from the germline V gene are SGHRS and YFSETQ. CDR3 nucleotide sequence: TGCGCCAGCAGCTTGGAACACAATCGGGATACGCAGTATTTT. Its protein is CASSLEHNRDTQYF. The full variable domain, its missing parts supplied by reference TRBV5-1 and TRBJ2-3, is KAGVTQTPRYLIKTRGQQVTLSCSPISGHRSVSWYQQTPGQGLQFLFEYFSETQRNKGNFPGRFSGRQFSNSRSEMNVSTLELGDSALYLCASSLEHNRDTQYFGPGTRLTVL.

The chain has TRBV7-2 and TRBJ2-3; D possibly uses TRBD1 or TRBD2 (5 bases each). CDR3 length: 14 residues. Germline-derived CDR1 and CDR2 are SGHTA and FQGNSA. Trimming took 4 bases from V and 0 from J, leaving 8 bases between them. The CDR3 loop is CASSYRDSTDTQYF. CDR3 sequence (DNA): TGTGCCAGCAGCTACCGGGACAGCACAGATACGCAGTATTTT.

V is TRBV29-1 and J is TRBJ1-1; D gene ambiguous. The CDR3 has 12 residues. Germline CDR1 is SQVTM and CDR2 is ANQGSEA. V gave up 5 bases and J gave up 0 bases, with 7 bases separating them. The CDR3 reads CSVTRLNTEAFF. The DNA of the CDR3 is TGCAGCGTTACTAGGTTGAACACTGAAGCTTTCTTT.

The chain joins TRBV20-1 to TRBJ1-1; D gene uncertain. This CDR3 has 12 amino acids. The germline V gene has CDR1 DFQATT and CDR2 SNEGSKA (reference sequence). V shed 0 bases and J shed 6 bases, with 8 bases lying between them. The CDR3: CSARDNGAEAFF. CDR3 coding DNA: TGCAGTGCTAGAGATAACGGGGCTGAAGCTTTCTTT.

To note about this clonotype: No DNA is shown, since the ends of the CDR3 on it are uncertain; the CDR3 is the one TCRdb lists. This sequence joins TRBV30 and TRBJ1-4; the DNA was not compared with TRBD1, the D call given in the table. In germline, CDR1 is GTSNPN, CDR2 SVGIG (reference sequence). Both ends counted, the CDR3 spans 13 residues. CDR3 amino acids: CAFGPGHNEKLFF.

Only a few counts were recorded for this clonotype. This chain's CDR3 is CASMQGAGGSPLHF. The CDR3, as DNA: TGTGCCAGTATGCAAGGTGCGGGGGGTTCACCCCTCCACTTT. V is TRBV19 and J is TRBJ1-6, with D possibly matching TRBD1 (5 bases). The CDR3 has 14 residues. Germline CDR1 and CDR2: LNHDA and SQIVND (reference sequence). Trimming shortened V by 7 bases and J by 9 bases, and 16 bases separated the two germline ends.

The genes are TRBV15 and TRBJ1-2; D call uncertain. The V end was cut by 5 bases, the J end by 4 bases, with 5 bases between. Germline CDR1 is LNHNV and CDR2 is YYDKDF (reference sequence). The CDR3 totals 11 residues. CDR3 sequence (DNA): TGTGCCACCAGCCCTGGCTATGGCTACACCTTC. Amino acid sequence: CATSPGYGYTF.

V and J are TRBV3-1 and TRBJ2-7; 7 positions match TRBD1. The V segment lost 4 bases and the J segment 5 bases; nucleotides outside the gene matches: 8. The CDR3 runs 14 residues. CDR1 and CDR2 from the germline V gene are LGHDT and YNNKEL (reference sequence). DNA for the CDR3: TGTGCCAGCAGCCCCTCGACAGGGAGCCACGAGCAGTACTTC. Translated, it gives CASSPSTGSHEQYF.

J is TRBJ2-1 and V is TRBV9, with TRBD2 matching 9 bases. With V trimmed by 3 bases and J by 2 bases, 6 bases remained unmatched. Germline V gene data show CDR1 as SGDLS and CDR2 as YYNGEE. The CDR3 has 16 residues. CDR3 loop: CASSAQRGVAYNEQFF. DNA for the CDR3: TGTGCCAGCAGCGCCCAGCGGGGGGTGGCCTACAATGAGCAGTTCTTC.

About this clonotype itself: At one boundary the junction diverges from the germline segment, which might be a read error. The J gene is TRBJ2-5, the V gene TRBV7-9; a possible D gene is TRBD2 (6 bases). The CDR3 extends over 15 amino acids. The germline CDR1 and CDR2 sequences are SEHNR and FQNEAQ (reference sequence). The CDR3 sequence: CASKSGGALWETQCF. Here the CDR3 DNA reads TGTGCCAGCAAGTCGGGCGGGGCCTTATGGGAGACCCAGTGCTTC.

The chain carries TRBV5-1 and TRBJ1-2; D is undetermined. This CDR3 region has 15 residues. The germline CDR1 and CDR2 sequences are SGHRS and YFSETQ. V was cut by 4 bases and J by 5 bases, with 18 bases left in between. CDR3 DNA sequence: TGCGCCAGCAGCCAAAAGGACTCTACGGGTTATGGCTACACCTTC. Amino acids: CASSQKDSTGYGYTF.

This clonotype was counted at least ten times. V and J are TRBV4-1 and TRBJ2-7; D might be TRBD2 (5 bases). V was pared by 1 base and J by 3 bases, with 10 bases between. Germline-derived CDR1 and CDR2 are MGHRA and YSYEKL. This CDR3 comprises 14 residues. This chain's CDR3 is CASSQAPGIYEQYF. In DNA form, the CDR3 reads TGCGCCAGCAGCCAAGCTCCCGGGATCTACGAGCAGTACTTC.

The chain combines TRBV10-3 with TRBJ1-4, with D unresolved. The germline CDR1 and CDR2 sequences are ENHRY and SYGVKD. The V end lost 2 bases, the J end lost 7 bases, and 5 bases lay between the germline ends. The CDR3 length is 12 residues. The CDR3 bases are TGTGCCATCAGTGAGGACGGTGAAAAACTGTTTTTT. Translation: CAISEDGEKLFF.

V gene TRBV10-3 combines with J gene TRBJ2-7, with 7 bases matching TRBD1. Trimming cost V 9 bases and J 3 bases; bases outside gene matches: 2. The CDR3 extends over 11 amino acids. CDR1 is ENHRY, CDR2 SYGVKD, per germline. The CDR3 sequence: CAIQGNYEQYF. The CDR3 coding sequence is TGTGCCATACAGGGGAACTACGAGCAGTACTTC.

The chain employs TRBV5-1 and TRBJ2-1, with 7 bases aligning to TRBD1. The germline CDR1 and CDR2 sequences are SGHRS and YFSETQ. CDR3 length: 14 amino acids. V lost 1 base to trimming and J lost 5 bases; unmatched junction nucleotides: 3. The CDR3 sequence: CASSLYRGHNEQFF. CDR3 sequence (DNA): TGCGCCAGCAGCTTGTACAGGGGACACAATGAGCAGTTCTTC.

The rearrangement uses TRBV7-3 and TRBJ2-5; 12 bases line up with TRBD2. V shed 5 bases and J 5 bases; nucleotides not matched to a gene: 0. There are 13 residues in the CDR3. Germline loops: CDR1 SGHTA, CDR2 FQGTGA. The CDR3 protein is CASSGLAGETQYF. For the CDR3, the DNA is TGTGCCAGCAGCGGACTAGCGGGGGAGACCCAGTACTTC.

This clonotype was picked up one time. The chain recombines TRBV20-1 with TRBJ2-7, with 9 nucleotides matching TRBD2. This CDR3 spans 15 amino acids. CDR1 and CDR2 (germline): DFQATT, SNEGSKA (reference sequence). With V trimmed by 6 bases and J by 2 bases, 11 bases remained unmatched. DNA of the CDR3: TGCAGTGCCACGCGGGAGGGGCCCTCCCCCTACGAGCAGTACTTC. Translating it yields CSATREGPSPYEQYF.

This chain joins TRBV2 and TRBJ2-5; D is undetermined. Germline CDR1 reads SNHLY; CDR2 reads FYNNEI. V was trimmed by 1 base and J by 4 bases, leaving 7 bases between them. CDR3 length equals 13 residues. CDR3 nucleotide sequence: TGTGCCAGCAGTGAAGGCTACGGAGAGACCCAGTACTTC. It translates to CASSEGYGETQYF.

The V and J genes are TRBV11-2 and TRBJ2-3, with 9 bases lining up with TRBD1. Trimming took 5 bases from V and 3 from J; bases not matched to a gene: 15. Germline CDR1 is SGHAT and CDR2 is FQNNGV. The CDR3 runs to 18 residues. CDR3 amino acids: CASSRTGTGNDWTDTQYF. As DNA, the CDR3 is TGTGCCAGCAGCCGAACCGGGACAGGGAACGACTGGACAGATACGCAGTATTTT.

On this clonotype: This could be a read error, since a much larger clone is one nucleotide away. The chain joins TRBV9 to TRBJ1-6; tentative D call: TRBD1 (5 bases). CDR1 and CDR2 (germline): SGDLS, YYNGEE. The V end was cut by 0 bases, the J end by 6 bases, with 13 bases between. This CDR3 has 16 amino acids. CDR3 amino acids: CASSVGPQVSNSPLHF. CDR3 nucleotide sequence: TGTGCCAGCAGCGTAGGGCCACAGGTGAGTAATTCACCCCTCCACTTT.

In its sample, this clonotype was seen a few times. Sequence at one end of the junction differs from germline and may be a read error. This chain links TRBV19 with TRBJ2-6; 12 positions match TRBD2. CDR3 length equals 14 residues. Germline V gene sequence: CDR1 LNHDA, CDR2 SQIVND (reference sequence). CDR3 nucleotides: TGTGCCAGTAGTATGACTAGCGGGGGCAACGTCCTGACTTTC. Residues: CASSMTSGGNVLTF.

The chain is built from TRBV15 and TRBJ1-1; D is possibly TRBD1 (5 bases). The CDR3 covers 16 residues. Trimming took 1 base from V and 2 from J, leaving 14 bases between them. Germline V lookup: CDR1 LNHNV, CDR2 YYDKDF (reference sequence). The CDR3 sequence: CATSRVVGRANTEAFF. The CDR3, as DNA: TGTGCCACCAGCAGAGTAGTCGGCAGGGCCAACACTGAAGCTTTCTTT.